This paragraph reports one T cell receptor (beta chain). Its antigen is undetermined. The junction departs from the called germline gene at one end, perhaps through a read error. The sample is drawn from a study of graft-versus-host responses after intestinal transplantation. Regarding the study as a whole: Clonal ratios of graft-versus-host to host-versus-graft in allografts were high for patients exhibiting graft-donor T cell macrochimerism. Circulating GvH clone levels at their peak were associated with HvG declines (early post-transplant). Recipient marrow contained GvH clones, some of which appeared first in ileum or blood.

CDR3 size: 12 residues. Germline V CDR1 and CDR2: SEHNR, FQNEAQ (reference sequence). Profiling relied on immunoSEQ multiplex PCR, and the TCRdb table lists in-frame clones only, not all of them. The profile covers about 88,000 clones, with roughly 93% appearing a single time and 0.15% to 0.2% taken by the ten largest. The material sequenced was unstimulated CD4+ T cells sorted from spleen or lymph node cells, taken before transplant. This receptor was identified in a human donor who was the organ donor for an intestinal transplant. V gene TRBV7-9 combines with J gene TRBJ2-1; D gene ambiguous. CDR3 sequence reads: CASSLEGGLEIF. The CDR3 coding sequence is TGTGCCAGCAGCTTAGAGGGCGGTTTGGAGATCTTC.